What follows is one TCR beta chain and its context. The table came from immunoSEQ multiplex PCR; TCRdb's copy has only in-frame clones and leaves some out. This sample has hundreds of thousands of clones, with roughly nine tenths found just once. These data originate in a study of blood T cell repertoires in COVID-19. V was clipped by 2 bases and J by 2 bases; unmatched bases: 5. CDR1 is SGHTA, CDR2 FQGNSA, per germline. This CDR3 comprises 15 residues. The chain couples TRBV7-2 to TRBJ2-7; 8 bases match TRBD2. The receptor was derived from a woman aged 18-30 years who had recovered from COVID-19. Sequenced: peripheral blood. CDR3 DNA sequence: TGTGCCAGCAGCTTAAGTAGCGGGGTCACCTACGAGCAGTACTTC. Protein product: CASSLSSGVTYEQYF.